This T cell receptor (beta chain) was sequenced during a study of post-analysis software for immune sequencing data (dated by TCRdb to between 2015 and 2016). General notes on the study: Relapsing-remitting, secondary progressive and progressive-relapsing multiple sclerosis were recorded as disease courses, and subtype annotation was lacking for some patients. A subset of samples was prepared in parallel using single-end sample barcoding, then pooled and co-amplified after Illumina adapter ligation. The patient repertoires were set against about 12 previously published healthy control repertoires from donors whose ages ranged from roughly 6 to 26 years.

For this clonotype: Its antigen has not been determined. No much larger clone is present one base from it, and per-base qualities are unavailable.

To demonstrate the VDJtools post-analysis software, TCR beta repertoires were profiled from the peripheral blood of 13 young patients with multiple sclerosis. The multiple sclerosis patients were children and adolescents between roughly 6 and 17 years of age. Overall study outcomes, separate from this receptor: The control group was slightly older than the multiple sclerosis patient group. Strong co-clustering of samples prepared in the same batch was shown by direct clustering with F measure, prompting a batch-effect correction. Compared with controls, multiple sclerosis patients had significantly lower normalized Chao1 diversity, a finding suggesting substantial peripheral T-cell clonal expansion. Patients showed significantly higher frequencies than controls for five TRBV segments, among them TRBV5-6, TRBV5-1 and TRBV20-1.

The CDR3 runs 15 amino acids, cysteine and phenylalanine included. Only the CDR3 DNA stays, 45 bases, in frame from base 1. Taken from the germline V gene (reference sequence), the CDR1 and CDR2 loops are DFQATT and SNEGSKA. V is pared back by 5 bases and J by 0 bases, with 14 bases lying between the germline termini. Library construction relied on PCR. The data were produced on an Illumina HiSeq 2500. Unique molecular identifiers were incorporated into TCR beta cDNA libraries to reduce PCR and sequencing biases. Some 500,000 cDNA molecules were obtained per 1 to 10 million input T cells, so each molecule approximated one T cell. The same protocol used for the earlier healthy control dataset was applied to prepare and sequence the patient libraries. Within a given batch, samples were prepared together, multiplexed and sequenced on the same HiSeq lane. The original methods were these. MIGEC handled the raw barcoded reads, throwing out single-read molecular identifier groups before consensus assembly and CDR3 extraction. VDJtools was used for post-analysis of the clonotype tables, with diversity normalized by down-sampling every dataset to the smallest sample size. In repertoire overlap clustering, CDR3 amino acid sequences, but not nucleotide sequences, were matched to correct batch-related cross-sample contamination. Using fastp at Q25 and MiXCR, TCRdb reprocessed the public reads and kept productive beta chains. Rows are unified per CDR3 protein, each entry keeping the most common DNA and genes. For this entry, the V and J calls and clone size follow TCRdb and not the study's own pipeline. The table for this sample lists approximately 730,000 distinct CDR3 sequences; about 27% of them were counted only once. Around 0.55% of the sample is held by the ten biggest clonotypes.

The chain was built from TRBV20-1 and TRBJ2-1; perhaps TRBD2 is the D gene, with 5 bases matching. Sequencing was performed on blood. This sequence originates from a girl under 18 with multiple sclerosis. The DNA sequence reads TGCAGTGCTTCCAAGCGGAGGAGCTCCTACAATGAGCAGTTCTTC. The resulting protein is CSASKRRSSYNEQFF.